This T cell receptor (beta chain) was obtained from a study of radiotherapy plus CTLA-4 blockade in lung cancer. Study details: Patients showed objective responses in 15% to 20% of cases, and disease control was achieved by roughly 30%. Study findings and constraints: Following radiotherapy plus ipilimumab, tumor-derived TCR clones expanded in the blood.

Note on this clone: What it binds is unknown.

Clones were read by immunoSEQ multiplex PCR, and TCRdb kept only the in-frame ones, dropping some. Seen here are about 15,000 clones, roughly two thirds observed once, and the top ten hold less than 70%. From germline, CDR1 is MNHNS and CDR2 SASEGT. The ends were cut back, 3 bases at V and 3 bases at J, with 12 bases in the middle. This CDR3 comprises 15 residues. The sample here was peripheral blood, taken from a patient treated with radiotherapy plus ipilimumab. The origin of this receptor is a human donor with non-small cell lung cancer whose response to radiotherapy plus ipilimumab could not be evaluated. The J gene is TRBJ1-5, the V gene TRBV6-1; TRBD1 is a possible D gene (5 bases). The CDR3 loop is CASSESAGSNQPQHF. Written as DNA, the CDR3 is TGTGCCAGCAGTGAGTCGGCAGGGTCCAATCAGCCCCAGCATTTT.